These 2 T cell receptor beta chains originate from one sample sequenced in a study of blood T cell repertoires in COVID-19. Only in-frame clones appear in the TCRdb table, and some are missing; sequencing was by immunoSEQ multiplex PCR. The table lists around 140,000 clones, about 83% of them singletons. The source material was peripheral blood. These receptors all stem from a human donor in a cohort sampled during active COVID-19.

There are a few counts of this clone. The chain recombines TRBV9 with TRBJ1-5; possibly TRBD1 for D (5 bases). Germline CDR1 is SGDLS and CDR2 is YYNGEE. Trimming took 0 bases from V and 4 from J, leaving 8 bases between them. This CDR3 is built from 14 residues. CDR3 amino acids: CASSVEAGNQPQHF. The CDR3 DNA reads TGTGCCAGCAGCGTAGAAGCAGGGAATCAGCCCCAGCATTTT.

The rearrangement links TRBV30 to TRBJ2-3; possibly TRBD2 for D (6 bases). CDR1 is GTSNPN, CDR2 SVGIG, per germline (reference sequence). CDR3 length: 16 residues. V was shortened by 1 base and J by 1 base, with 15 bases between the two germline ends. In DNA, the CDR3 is TGTGCCTGGAGTGGTCCGTCCGGGGGACGCACAGATACGCAGTATTTT. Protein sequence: CAWSGPSGGRTDTQYF.